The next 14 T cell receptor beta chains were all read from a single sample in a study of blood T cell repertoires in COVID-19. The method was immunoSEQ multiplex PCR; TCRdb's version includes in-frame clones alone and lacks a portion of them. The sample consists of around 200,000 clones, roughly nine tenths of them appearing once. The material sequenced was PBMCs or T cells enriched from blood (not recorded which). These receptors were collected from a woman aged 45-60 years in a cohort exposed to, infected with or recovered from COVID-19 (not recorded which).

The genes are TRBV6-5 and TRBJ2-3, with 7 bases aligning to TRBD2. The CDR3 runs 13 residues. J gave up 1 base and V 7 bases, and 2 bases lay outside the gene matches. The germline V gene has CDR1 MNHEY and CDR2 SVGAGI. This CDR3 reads CASTLAGTDTQYF. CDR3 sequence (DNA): TGTGCCAGCACTCTAGCGGGCACAGATACGCAGTATTTT.

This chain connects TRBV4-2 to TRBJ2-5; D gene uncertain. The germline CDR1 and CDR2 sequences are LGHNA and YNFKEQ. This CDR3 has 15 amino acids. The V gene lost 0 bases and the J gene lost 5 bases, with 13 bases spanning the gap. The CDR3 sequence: CASSQDFVTSETQYF. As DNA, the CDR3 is TGTGCCAGCAGCCAAGATTTTGTGACTTCGGAGACCCAGTACTTC.

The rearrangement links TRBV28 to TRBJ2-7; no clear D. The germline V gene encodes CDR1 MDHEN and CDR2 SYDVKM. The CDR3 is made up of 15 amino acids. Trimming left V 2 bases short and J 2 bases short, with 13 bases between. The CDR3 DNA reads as TGTGCCAGCAGTTTAATGGGCCAGAAGGCCTACGAGCAGTACTTC. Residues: CASSLMGQKAYEQYF.

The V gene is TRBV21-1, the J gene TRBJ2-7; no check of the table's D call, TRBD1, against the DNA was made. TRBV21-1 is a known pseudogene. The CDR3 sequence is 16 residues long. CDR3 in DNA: TGTGCCAGCAGCCTTCCGGGACAGGGGCCTTACTACGAGCAGTACTTC. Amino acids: CASSLPGQGPYYEQYF.

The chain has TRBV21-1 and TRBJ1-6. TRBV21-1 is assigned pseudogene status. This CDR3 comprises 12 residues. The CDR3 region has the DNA TGTGCCAGCAGCAAGATCCGGTCTGTCCTCCACTTT. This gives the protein CASSKIRSVLHF.

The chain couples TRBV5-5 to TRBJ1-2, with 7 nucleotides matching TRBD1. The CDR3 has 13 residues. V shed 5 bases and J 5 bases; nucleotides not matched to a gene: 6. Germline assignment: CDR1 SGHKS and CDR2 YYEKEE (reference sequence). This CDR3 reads CASRRGQDYGYTF. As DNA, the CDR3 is TGTGCCAGCAGACGTGGACAGGATTATGGCTACACCTTC.

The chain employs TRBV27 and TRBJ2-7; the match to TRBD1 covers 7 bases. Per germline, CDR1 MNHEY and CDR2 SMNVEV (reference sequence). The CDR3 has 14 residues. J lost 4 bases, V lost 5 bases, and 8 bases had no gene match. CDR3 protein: CASSLRQGSYEQYF. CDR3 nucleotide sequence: TGTGCCAGCAGTCTTCGACAGGGATCATACGAGCAGTACTTC.

CDR3 coding DNA: TGCGCCAGTGGGACAGGGGGGGCCTCGGACGAGCAGTACTTC. It specifies CASGTGGASDEQYF. The chain combines TRBV5-1 with TRBJ2-7, with TRBD1 matching over 11 bases. CDR1 is SGHRS and CDR2 is YFSETQ in the germline V gene. V lost 8 bases to trimming and J lost 5 bases; unmatched junction nucleotides: 9. The CDR3 extends over 14 amino acids.

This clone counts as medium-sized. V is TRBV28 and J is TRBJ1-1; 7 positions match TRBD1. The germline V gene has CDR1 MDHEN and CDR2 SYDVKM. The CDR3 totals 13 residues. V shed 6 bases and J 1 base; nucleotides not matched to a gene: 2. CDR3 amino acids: CASSRTGNTEAFF. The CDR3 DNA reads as TGTGCCAGCAGCCGGACAGGGAACACTGAAGCTTTCTTT.

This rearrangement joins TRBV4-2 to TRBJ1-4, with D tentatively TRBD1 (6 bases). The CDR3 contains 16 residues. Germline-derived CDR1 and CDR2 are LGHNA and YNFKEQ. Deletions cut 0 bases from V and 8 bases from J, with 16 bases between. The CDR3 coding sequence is TGTGCCAGCAGCCAAGATCAGGGGCAGGGTGGGGAAAAACTGTTTTTT. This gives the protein CASSQDQGQGGEKLFF.

CDR3 in DNA: TGCAGTGCCCGAAGCAACGAGCAGTACTTC. Translating gives CSARSNEQYF. The chain joins TRBV20-1 to TRBJ2-7, with D unclear. Trimming took off 6 bases at V and 5 bases at J, with 8 bases between the two ends. CDR1 and CDR2 from the germline V gene are DFQATT and SNEGSKA (reference sequence). This CDR3 comprises 10 residues.

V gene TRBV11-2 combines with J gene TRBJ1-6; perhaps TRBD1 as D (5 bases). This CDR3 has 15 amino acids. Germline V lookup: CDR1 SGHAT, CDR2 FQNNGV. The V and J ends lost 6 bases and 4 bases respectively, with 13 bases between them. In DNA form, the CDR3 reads TGTGCCAGCAGGTCAGCGGGACGGTATAATTCACCCCTCCACTTT. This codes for CASRSAGRYNSPLHF.

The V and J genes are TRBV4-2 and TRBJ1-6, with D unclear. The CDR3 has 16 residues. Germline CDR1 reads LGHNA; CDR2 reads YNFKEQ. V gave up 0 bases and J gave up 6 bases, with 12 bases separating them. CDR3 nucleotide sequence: TGTGCCAGCAGCCAAGACGCCTCCCGGAGTAATTCACCCCTCCACTTT. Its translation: CASSQDASRSNSPLHF.

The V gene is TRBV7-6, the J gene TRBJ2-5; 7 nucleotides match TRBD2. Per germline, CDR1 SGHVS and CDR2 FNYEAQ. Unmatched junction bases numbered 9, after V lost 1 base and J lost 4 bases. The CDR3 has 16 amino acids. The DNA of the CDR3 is TGTGCCAGCAGCTTAGGTGGGACTAAGGTGGGAGAGACCCAGTACTTC. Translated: CASSLGGTKVGETQYF.